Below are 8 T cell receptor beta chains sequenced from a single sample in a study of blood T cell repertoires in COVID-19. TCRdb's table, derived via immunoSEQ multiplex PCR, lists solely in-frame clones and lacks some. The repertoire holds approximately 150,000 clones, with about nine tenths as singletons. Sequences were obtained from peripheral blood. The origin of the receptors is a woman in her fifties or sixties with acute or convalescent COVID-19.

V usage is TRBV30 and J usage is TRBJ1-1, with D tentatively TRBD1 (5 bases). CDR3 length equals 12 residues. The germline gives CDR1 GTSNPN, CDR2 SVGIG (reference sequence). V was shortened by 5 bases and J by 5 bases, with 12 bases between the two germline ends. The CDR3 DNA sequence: TGTGCCTGGGGGATGGAGGGGACTGAAGCTTTCTTT. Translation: CAWGMEGTEAFF.

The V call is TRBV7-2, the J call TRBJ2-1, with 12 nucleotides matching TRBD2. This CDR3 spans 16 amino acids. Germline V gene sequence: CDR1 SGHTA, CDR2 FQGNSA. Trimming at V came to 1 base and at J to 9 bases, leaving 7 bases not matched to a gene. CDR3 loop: CASSLDLAGGQVEQFF. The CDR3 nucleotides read TGTGCCAGCAGCTTAGATCTAGCGGGGGGGCAGGTTGAGCAGTTCTTC.

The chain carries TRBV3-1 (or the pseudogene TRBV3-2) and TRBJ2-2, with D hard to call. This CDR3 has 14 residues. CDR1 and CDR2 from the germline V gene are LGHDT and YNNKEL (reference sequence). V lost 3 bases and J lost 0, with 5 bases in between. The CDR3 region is CASSHKPNTGELFF. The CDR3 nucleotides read TGTGCCAGCAGCCATAAGCCGAACACCGGGGAGCTGTTTTTT.

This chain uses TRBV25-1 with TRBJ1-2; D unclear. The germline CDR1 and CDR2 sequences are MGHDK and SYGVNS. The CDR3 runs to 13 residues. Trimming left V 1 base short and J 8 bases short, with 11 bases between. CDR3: CASSESPRGGYTF. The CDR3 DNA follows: TGTGCCAGCAGTGAATCCCCCCGGGGAGGCTACACCTTC.

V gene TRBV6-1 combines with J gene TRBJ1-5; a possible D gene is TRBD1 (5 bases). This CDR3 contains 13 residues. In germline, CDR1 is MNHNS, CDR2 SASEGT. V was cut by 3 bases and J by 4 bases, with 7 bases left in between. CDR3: CASSDRANQPQHF. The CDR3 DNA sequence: TGTGCCAGCAGTGACAGGGCAAATCAGCCCCAGCATTTT.

The CDR3 DNA follows: TGTGCCAGCGCCTTGATTGGGGGGGCGTCCTACGAGCAGTACTTC. This encodes CASALIGGASYEQYF. This rearrangement joins TRBV6-5 to TRBJ2-7, with D possibly TRBD2 on 7 matching bases. Trimming cost V 8 bases and J 1 base, with 18 bases left between them. CDR1 is MNHEY and CDR2 is SVGAGI in the germline V gene. The CDR3 covers 15 residues.

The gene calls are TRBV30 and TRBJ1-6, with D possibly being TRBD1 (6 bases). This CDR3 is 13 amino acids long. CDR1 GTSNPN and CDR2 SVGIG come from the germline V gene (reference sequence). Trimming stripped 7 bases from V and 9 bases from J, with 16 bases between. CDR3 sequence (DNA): TGTGCCTCCGAGGCGGGGGGCGGTTCACCCCTCCACTTT. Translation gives CASEAGGGSPLHF.

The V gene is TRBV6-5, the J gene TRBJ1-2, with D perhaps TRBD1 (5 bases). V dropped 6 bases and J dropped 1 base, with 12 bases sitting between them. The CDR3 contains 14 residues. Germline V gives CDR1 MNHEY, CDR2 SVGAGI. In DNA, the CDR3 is TGTGCCAGCAGGGAGGGGCATATTAACTATGGCTACACCTTC. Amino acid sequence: CASREGHINYGYTF.